What follows are 25 T cell receptor beta chains derived from one specimen sequenced in a study of cytomegalovirus exposure and HLA in healthy donors. Primers: 60 Vbeta forward and 13 Jbeta reverse. Data came from immunoSEQ multiplex PCR; TCRdb stores just in-frame clones and leaves some out. The sample records around 100,000 clones, about three quarters being singletons. The specimen sequenced was PBMCs. Receptor source: a male donor in good health and CMV-seropositive.

The rearrangement links TRBV6-5 to TRBJ1-1; 7 nucleotides line up with TRBD1. Germline V gene lookup returns CDR1 MNHEY and CDR2 SVGAGI. This CDR3 comprises 14 residues. The V gene end was trimmed by 4 bases and the J gene end by 7 bases; junction bases not matched to a gene: 9. CDR3 amino acids: CASSSDRIVLEAFF. DNA for the CDR3: TGTGCCAGCAGTTCGGACAGGATCGTCCTTGAAGCTTTCTTT.

The CDR3, as DNA: TGCGCCAGCAGCTCTACCACAGGGGGTGACACCGGGGAGCTGTTTTTT. Protein: CASSSTTGGDTGELFF. V gene TRBV5-1 combines with J gene TRBJ2-2, with 8 bases aligning to TRBD1. The CDR3 has 16 amino acids. V was pared by 3 bases and J by 3 bases, with 7 bases of the junction left unmatched. The germline gives CDR1 SGHRS, CDR2 YFSETQ.

The chain carries TRBV7-2 and TRBJ2-3, with D tentatively TRBD2 (6 bases). The V gene lost 8 bases and the J gene lost 5 bases, with 17 bases spanning the gap. This CDR3 has 14 residues. CDR1 is SGHTA and CDR2 is FQGNSA in the germline V gene. CDR3: CASSGVGGGDTQYF. CDR3 bases: TGTGCCAGCTCCGGGGTGGGAGGAGGAGATACGCAGTATTTT.

CDR3 region: CASSHDPQRGKAFF. In DNA, the CDR3 is TGTGCCAGCAGCCACGACCCACAGCGGGGGAAAGCTTTCTTT. V usage is TRBV5-8 and J usage is TRBJ1-1; TRBD1 might be the D (5 bases). Trimming shortened V by 4 bases and J by 9 bases, and 19 bases separated the two germline ends. Germline CDR1 is SGHTS and CDR2 is YDEGEE. The length of the CDR3 is 14 residues.

This chain connects TRBV28 to TRBJ2-1; 7 positions match TRBD1. The germline gives CDR1 MDHEN, CDR2 SYDVKM. The CDR3 totals 13 residues. Germline trimming cut 2 bases from V and 10 bases from J; bases unmatched to any gene: 5. CDR3 bases: TGTGCCAGCAGTTTAAGCCAGGGGGACGAGCAGTTCTTC. Translating gives CASSLSQGDEQFF.

The gene calls are TRBV7-3 and TRBJ2-1; no definite D call. Per the germline V gene, CDR1 is SGHTA and CDR2 is FQGTGA. V was clipped by 5 bases and J by 7 bases, with 12 bases between them. The CDR3 runs to 13 residues. CDR3 DNA sequence: TGTGCCAGCAGCCAGCCCCCCGGGAATGAGCAGTTCTTC. Translating gives CASSQPPGNEQFF.

This clone was observed a few times. The rearrangement uses TRBV11-2 and TRBJ2-7, with TRBD2 as a possible D gene (5 bases). V was pared by 1 base and J by 2 bases, with 9 bases between. The germline gives CDR1 SGHAT, CDR2 FQNNGV. The CDR3 runs to 14 residues. The CDR3 nucleotides are TGTGCCAGCAGCTTAGGGACTGTAACCTACGAGCAGTACTTC. It encodes CASSLGTVTYEQYF.

This chain connects TRBV19 to TRBJ1-2; 7 bases fit TRBD1. The CDR3 totals 16 residues. V shed 0 bases and J 3 bases; nucleotides not matched to a gene: 7. In germline, CDR1 is LNHDA, CDR2 SQIVND (reference sequence). The DNA for the CDR3 is TGTGCCAGTAGTATAGATCAGCAAGGGGGCTACTATGGCTACACCTTC. This sequence encodes CASSIDQQGGYYGYTF.

This chain uses TRBV6-6 with TRBJ2-1; TRBD2 aligns across 8 bases. The V segment lost 4 bases and the J segment 13 bases; nucleotides outside the gene matches: 12. The CDR3 has 14 amino acids. Looked up from germline, CDR1 is MNHNY and CDR2 is SVGAGI (reference sequence). In DNA, the CDR3 is TGTGCCAGCAGTTCGCTCCTTTCGACTAGCGCTCAGTTCTTC. Translating gives CASSSLLSTSAQFF.

V usage is TRBV5-6 and J usage is TRBJ1-6; 7 nucleotides line up with TRBD1. The CDR3 sequence is 17 residues long. Trimming removed 0 bases from V and 2 bases from J; junction bases left unmatched: 5. Germline CDR1 reads SGHDT; CDR2 reads YYEEEE. CDR3 DNA sequence: TGTGCCAGCAGCTTGGCCGTTCAGGGGGCCTATAATTCACCCCTCCACTTT. This sequence encodes CASSLAVQGAYNSPLHF.

This chain links TRBV5-1 with TRBJ1-2; the D is unclear. The germline V gene encodes CDR1 SGHRS and CDR2 YFSETQ. The V end was cut by 1 base, the J end by 8 bases, with 9 bases between. CDR3 length equals 12 residues. The CDR3 spells CASSLNTGGYTF. The CDR3 coding sequence is TGCGCCAGCAGCTTGAACACGGGAGGCTACACCTTC.

Worth noting for this clone: One end of the junction is discordant with germline, which a read error may explain. V and J are TRBV10-3 and TRBJ2-7; 8 nucleotides match TRBD1. This CDR3 spans 12 amino acids. Germline V CDR1 and CDR2: ENHRY, SYGVKD. The CDR3 loop reads CAISESPGQGAF. For the CDR3, the DNA is TGTGCCATCAGTGAGTCTCCCGGACAGGGCGCATTC.

V gene TRBV5-1 combines with J gene TRBJ2-1; 16 bases map to TRBD2. The V gene end was trimmed by 3 bases and the J gene end by 9 bases; junction bases not matched to a gene: 15. The CDR3 runs to 19 residues. From germline, CDR1 is SGHRS and CDR2 YFSETQ. As DNA, the CDR3 is TGCGCCAGCAGCTCTATCGATCCGGGACTAGCGGGAGGGCTTGGTGAGCAGTTCTTC. Encoded protein: CASSSIDPGLAGGLGEQFF.

This clone was observed a few times. This chain links TRBV6-5 with TRBJ1-2, with D possibly matching TRBD1 (6 bases). V was trimmed by 6 bases and J by 0 bases, leaving 14 bases between them. CDR1 is MNHEY, CDR2 SVGAGI, per germline. The CDR3 has 15 amino acids. DNA of the CDR3: TGTGCCAGCAGAGAAATGACAGGAGCTAACTATGGCTACACCTTC. Protein sequence: CASREMTGANYGYTF.

The rearrangement uses TRBV5-3 and TRBJ1-2; D uncertain. TRBV5-3 is placed among ORFs of uncertain function. This CDR3 region has 13 residues. V was trimmed by 3 bases and J by 4 bases, leaving 10 bases between them. The CDR3, as DNA: TGTGCCAGAAGCTGTCAGTGCTTCTATGGCTACACCTTC. Translation gives CARSCQCFYGYTF.

CDR3 nucleotides: TGCGCCAGCAGCCAGGGGGATTGGAGCACAGATACGCAGTATTTT. As protein: CASSQGDWSTDTQYF. J is TRBJ2-3 and V is TRBV5-1; 7 bases line up with TRBD1. J lost 0 bases, V lost 4 bases, and 5 bases had no gene match. Germline CDR1 SGHRS, CDR2 YFSETQ. The CDR3 consists of 15 residues. Filled out from reference TRBV5-1 and TRBJ2-3, the complete variable domain reads KAGVTQTPRYLIKTRGQQVTLSCSPISGHRSVSWYQQTPGQGLQFLFEYFSETQRNKGNFPGRFSGRQFSNSRSEMNVSTLELGDSALYLCASSQGDWSTDTQYFGPGTRLTVL.

This clone showed up just once. V usage is TRBV27 and J usage is TRBJ1-5; the D is unclear. The CDR3 runs 17 residues. V lost 3 bases and J lost 2, with 17 bases in between. CDR1 and CDR2 (germline): MNHEY, SMNVEV (reference sequence). The CDR3 region has the DNA TGTGCCAGCAGTTTCCCCCCCCGAGGGTCCGGCAATCAGCCCCAGCATTTT. It translates to CASSFPPRGSGNQPQHF.

This clone occurred once. V usage is TRBV6-5 and J usage is TRBJ1-2; D is possibly TRBD1 (5 bases). The CDR3 runs to 14 residues. Germline loops: CDR1 MNHEY, CDR2 SVGAGI. V was pared by 5 bases and J by 6 bases, with 16 bases between. The CDR3 region is CASSRQIRVDGYTF. The DNA for the CDR3 is TGTGCCAGCAGTAGACAGATCCGAGTTGATGGCTACACCTTC.

This clone was counted a few times. This sequence joins TRBV5-5 and TRBJ2-7; TRBD1 matches at 9 bases. Germline CDR1 and CDR2: SGHKS and YYEKEE (reference sequence). Trimming removed 4 bases from V and 6 bases from J; junction bases left unmatched: 5. The CDR3 is made up of 13 amino acids. Here the CDR3 DNA reads TGTGCCAGCAGCGTTGGGACAGGGCCCGAGCAGTACTTC. It encodes CASSVGTGPEQYF.

V gene TRBV7-6 combines with J gene TRBJ1-2; D is perhaps TRBD1 (5 bases). The CDR3 totals 11 residues. Germline assignment: CDR1 SGHVS and CDR2 FNYEAQ. The V gene lost 11 bases and the J gene lost 10 bases, with 17 bases spanning the gap. CDR3 sequence reads: CAVGRGEAYTF. Here the CDR3 DNA reads TGTGCCGTCGGGCGAGGGGAGGCCTACACCTTC.

This clone was seen more than once but under ten times. The V and J genes are TRBV2 and TRBJ1-5, with TRBD1 matching over 9 bases. Germline-derived CDR1 and CDR2 are SNHLY and FYNNEI. V was clipped by 5 bases and J by 4 bases; unmatched bases: 3. The CDR3 contains 14 residues. The CDR3 bases are TGTGCCAGCAGTTGGACAGGGGATAATCAGCCCCAGCATTTT. It yields the protein CASSWTGDNQPQHF.

The CDR3 DNA reads as TGTGCCAGCAGTACGCCCAGGGGCTTGGGTAGCAATCAGCCCCAGCATTTT. Its protein product is CASSTPRGLGSNQPQHF. The gene calls are TRBV28 and TRBJ1-5, with D tentatively TRBD1 (6 bases). V was cut by 5 bases and J by 0 bases, with 17 bases left in between. Looked up from germline, CDR1 is MDHEN and CDR2 is SYDVKM. This CDR3 is built from 17 residues.

The chain couples TRBV7-2 to TRBJ1-4; the match to TRBD1 covers 8 bases. The CDR3 consists of 15 residues. Looked up from germline, CDR1 is SGHTA and CDR2 is FQGNSA. V shed 1 base, J shed 8 bases, and the junction held 6 bases outside the gene matches. CDR3 sequence (DNA): TGTGCCAGCAGCTTAGAGGACAGGGCGGGGGAAAAACTGTTTTTT. Its translation: CASSLEDRAGEKLFF.

The chain joins TRBV2 to TRBJ2-3; 8 bases line up with TRBD2. This CDR3 is 18 amino acids long. CDR1 SNHLY and CDR2 FYNNEI come from the germline V gene. J was trimmed by 2 bases and V by 1 base; bases with no gene match: 11. As DNA, the CDR3 is TGTGCCAGCAGTGAAGTTCTGGCGGGGGGTAGCTTCACAGATACGCAGTATTTT. Translation gives CASSEVLAGGSFTDTQYF.

The V and J genes are TRBV18 and TRBJ2-5; TRBD2 matches 11 bases. The ends lost 6 bases at V and 1 base at J; junction bases unmatched: 4. The CDR3 contains 15 residues. Germline loops: CDR1 KGHSH, CDR2 LQKENI. The CDR3 bases are TGTGCCAGCTCCCGGACTAGCGGGCCCCAAGAGACCCAGTACTTC. Translation gives CASSRTSGPQETQYF.